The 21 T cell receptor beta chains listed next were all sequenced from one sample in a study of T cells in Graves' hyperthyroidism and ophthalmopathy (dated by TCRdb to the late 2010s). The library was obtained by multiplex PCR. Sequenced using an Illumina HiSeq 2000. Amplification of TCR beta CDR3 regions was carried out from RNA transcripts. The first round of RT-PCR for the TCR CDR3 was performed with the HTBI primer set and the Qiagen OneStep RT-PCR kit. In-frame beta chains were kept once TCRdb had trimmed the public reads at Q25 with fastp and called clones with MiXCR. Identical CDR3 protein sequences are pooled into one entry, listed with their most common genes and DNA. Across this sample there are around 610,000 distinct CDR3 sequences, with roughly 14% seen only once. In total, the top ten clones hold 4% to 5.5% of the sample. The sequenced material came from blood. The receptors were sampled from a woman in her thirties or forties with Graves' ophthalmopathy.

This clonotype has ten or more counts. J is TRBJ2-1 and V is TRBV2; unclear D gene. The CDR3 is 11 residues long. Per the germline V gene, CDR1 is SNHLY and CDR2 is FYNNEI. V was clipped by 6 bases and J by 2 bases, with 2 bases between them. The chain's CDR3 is CASRAYNEQFF. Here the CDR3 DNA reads TGTGCCAGCAGGGCCTACAATGAGCAGTTCTTC.

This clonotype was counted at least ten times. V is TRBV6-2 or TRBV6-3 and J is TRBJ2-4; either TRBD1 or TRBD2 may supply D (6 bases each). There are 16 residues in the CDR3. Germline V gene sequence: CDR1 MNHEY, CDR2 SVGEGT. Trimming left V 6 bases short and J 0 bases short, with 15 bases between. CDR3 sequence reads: CASSHPEGGAKNIQYF. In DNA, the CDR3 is TGTGCCAGCAGCCACCCGGAGGGGGGAGCCAAAAACATTCAGTACTTC.

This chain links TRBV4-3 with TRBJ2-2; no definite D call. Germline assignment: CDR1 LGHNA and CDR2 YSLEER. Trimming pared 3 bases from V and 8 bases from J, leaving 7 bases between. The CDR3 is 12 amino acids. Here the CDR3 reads CASSQPRGELFF. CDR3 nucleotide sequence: TGCGCCAGCAGCCAGCCCAGGGGGGAGCTGTTTTTT.

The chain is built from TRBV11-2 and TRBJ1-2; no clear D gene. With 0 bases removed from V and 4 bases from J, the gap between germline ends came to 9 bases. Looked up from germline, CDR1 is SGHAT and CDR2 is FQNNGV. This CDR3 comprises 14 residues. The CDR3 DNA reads TGTGCCAGCAGCTTAGATCACAGTGGCTATGGCTACACCTTC. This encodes CASSLDHSGYGYTF.

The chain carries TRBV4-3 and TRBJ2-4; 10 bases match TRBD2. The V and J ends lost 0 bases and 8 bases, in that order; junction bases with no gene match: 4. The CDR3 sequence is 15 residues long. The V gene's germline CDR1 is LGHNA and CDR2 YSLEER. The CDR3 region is CASSQDLSGGHIQYF. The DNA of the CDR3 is TGCGCCAGCAGCCAAGATCTTAGCGGGGGGCACATTCAGTACTTC.

The CDR3 nucleotides are TGTGCCAGCAGTCGGGTTGGCGGGGAGCTGTTTTTT. As protein: CASSRVGGELFF. V gene TRBV6-4 combines with J gene TRBJ2-2; D remains ambiguous. With 5 bases removed from V and 7 bases from J, the gap between germline ends came to 8 bases. CDR3 length equals 12 residues. Germline V gene lookup returns CDR1 MRHNA and CDR2 SNTAGT.

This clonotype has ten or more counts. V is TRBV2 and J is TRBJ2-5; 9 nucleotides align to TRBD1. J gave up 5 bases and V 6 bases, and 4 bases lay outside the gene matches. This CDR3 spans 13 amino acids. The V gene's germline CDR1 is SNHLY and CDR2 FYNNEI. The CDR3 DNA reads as TGTGCCAGCAGAAGCGGGACAGGGGAGACCCAGTACTTC. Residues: CASRSGTGETQYF. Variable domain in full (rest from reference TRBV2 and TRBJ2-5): EPEVTQTPSHQVTQMGQEVILRCVPISNHLYFYWYRQILGQKVEFLVSFYNNEISEKSEIFDDQFSVERPDGSNFTLKIRSTKLEDSAMYFCASRSGTGETQYFGPGTRLLVL.

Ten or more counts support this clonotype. The CDR3 nucleotides are TGTGCCAGCAGTTTTGCAAGGAAGAACACTGAAGCTTTCTTT. This encodes CASSFARKNTEAFF. This chain connects TRBV27 to TRBJ1-1; D unclear. CDR1 is MNHEY, CDR2 SMNVEV, per germline (reference sequence). Trimming cost V 3 bases and J 1 base, with 9 bases left between them. CDR3 length: 14 amino acids.

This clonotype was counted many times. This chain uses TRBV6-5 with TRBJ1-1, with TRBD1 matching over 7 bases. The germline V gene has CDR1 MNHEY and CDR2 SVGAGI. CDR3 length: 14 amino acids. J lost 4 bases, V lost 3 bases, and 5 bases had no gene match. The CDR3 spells CASSYNRGSTEAFF. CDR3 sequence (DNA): TGTGCCAGCAGTTATAACAGGGGTAGCACTGAAGCTTTCTTT.

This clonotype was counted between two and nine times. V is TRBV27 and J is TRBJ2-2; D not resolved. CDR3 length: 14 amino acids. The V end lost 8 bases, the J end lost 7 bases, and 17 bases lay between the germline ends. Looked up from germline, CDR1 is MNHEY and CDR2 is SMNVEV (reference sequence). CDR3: CASAGSKKNGELFF. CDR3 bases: TGTGCCAGCGCCGGGTCCAAAAAGAACGGGGAGCTGTTTTTT.

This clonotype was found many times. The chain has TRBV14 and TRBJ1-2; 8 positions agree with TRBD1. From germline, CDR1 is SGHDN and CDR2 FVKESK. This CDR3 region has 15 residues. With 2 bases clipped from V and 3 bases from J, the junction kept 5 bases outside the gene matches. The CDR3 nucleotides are TGTGCCAGCAGCCAAACCGGACAGGGCCACTATGGCTACACCTTC. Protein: CASSQTGQGHYGYTF.

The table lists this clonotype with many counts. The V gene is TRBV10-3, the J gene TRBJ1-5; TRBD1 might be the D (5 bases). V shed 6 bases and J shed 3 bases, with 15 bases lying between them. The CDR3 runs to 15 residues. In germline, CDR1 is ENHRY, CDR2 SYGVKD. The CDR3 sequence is CAISDLGGDNQPQHF. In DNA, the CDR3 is TGTGCCATCAGCGACCTGGGGGGAGACAATCAGCCCCAGCATTTT.

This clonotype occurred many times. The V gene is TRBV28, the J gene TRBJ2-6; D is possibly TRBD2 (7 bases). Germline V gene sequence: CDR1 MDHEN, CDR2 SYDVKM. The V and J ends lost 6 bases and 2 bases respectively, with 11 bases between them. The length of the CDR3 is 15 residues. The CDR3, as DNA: TGTGCCAGCAGGGGAGGGGGAGCTGGGGCCAACGTCCTGACTTTC. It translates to CASRGGGAGANVLTF.

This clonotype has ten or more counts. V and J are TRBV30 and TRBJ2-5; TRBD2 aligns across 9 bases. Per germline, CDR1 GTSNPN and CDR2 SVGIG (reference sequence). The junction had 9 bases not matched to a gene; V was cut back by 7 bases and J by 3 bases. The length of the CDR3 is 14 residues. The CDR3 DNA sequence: TGTGCCTTAAGTATAGCGGGAGAGGAAGAGACCCAGTACTTC. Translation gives CALSIAGEEETQYF.

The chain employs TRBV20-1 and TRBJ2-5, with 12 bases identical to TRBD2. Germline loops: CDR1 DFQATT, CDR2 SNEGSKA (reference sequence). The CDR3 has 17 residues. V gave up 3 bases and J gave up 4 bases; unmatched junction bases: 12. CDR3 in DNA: TGCAGTGCTAGCCCTCCCAGACTAGCGGGAGTCCGAGAGACCCAGTACTTC. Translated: CSASPPRLAGVRETQYF.

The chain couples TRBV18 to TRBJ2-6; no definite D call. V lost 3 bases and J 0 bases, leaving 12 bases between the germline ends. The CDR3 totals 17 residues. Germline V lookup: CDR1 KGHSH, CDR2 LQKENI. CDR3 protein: CASSPQAPSSGANVLTF. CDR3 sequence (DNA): TGTGCCAGCTCACCCCAGGCTCCATCCTCTGGGGCCAACGTCCTGACTTTC.

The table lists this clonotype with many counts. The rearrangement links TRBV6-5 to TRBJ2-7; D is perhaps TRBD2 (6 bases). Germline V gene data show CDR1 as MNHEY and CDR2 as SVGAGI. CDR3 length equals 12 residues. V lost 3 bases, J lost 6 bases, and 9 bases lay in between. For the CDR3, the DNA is TGTGCCAGCAGTTATCTGGAGGGCGAGCAGTACTTC. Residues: CASSYLEGEQYF.

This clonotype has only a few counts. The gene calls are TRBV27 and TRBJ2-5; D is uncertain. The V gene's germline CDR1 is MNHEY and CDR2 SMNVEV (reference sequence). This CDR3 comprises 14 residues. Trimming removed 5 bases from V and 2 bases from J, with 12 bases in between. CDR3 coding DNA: TGTGCCAGCAGTCCCCGGTCAGAACAAGAGACCCAGTACTTC. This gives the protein CASSPRSEQETQYF.

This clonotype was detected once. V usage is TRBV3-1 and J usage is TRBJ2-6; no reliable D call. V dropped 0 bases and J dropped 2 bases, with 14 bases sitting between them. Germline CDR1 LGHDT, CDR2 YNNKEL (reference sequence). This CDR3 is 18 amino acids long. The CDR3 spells CASSQEGLVLAGANVLTF. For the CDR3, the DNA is TGTGCCAGCAGCCAAGAAGGATTGGTCCTGGCTGGGGCCAACGTCCTGACTTTC.

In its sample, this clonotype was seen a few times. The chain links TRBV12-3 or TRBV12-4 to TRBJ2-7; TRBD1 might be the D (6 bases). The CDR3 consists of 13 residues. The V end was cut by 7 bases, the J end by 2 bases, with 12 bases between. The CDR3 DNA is TGTGCCAGCATCCTGACAGGAACCTACGAGCAGTACTTC. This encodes CASILTGTYEQYF.

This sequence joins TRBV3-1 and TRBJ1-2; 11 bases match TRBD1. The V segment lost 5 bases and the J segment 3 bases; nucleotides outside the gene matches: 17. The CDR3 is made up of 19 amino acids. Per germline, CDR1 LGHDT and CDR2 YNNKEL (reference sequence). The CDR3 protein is CASSSTGGGQGASDYGYTF. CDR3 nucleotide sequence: TGTGCCAGCAGCTCGACCGGAGGCGGACAGGGGGCAAGTGACTATGGCTACACCTTC.